This T cell receptor (beta chain) derives from a study of tumor-infiltrating lymphocytes in primary liver carcinoma. Findings and limits, study-wide: Lower overlap was observed for tumor-adjacent and tumor-blood pairs relative to tumor region pairs. Tumor top-250-clone fraction significantly exceeded that of blood (p = 0.039).

The researchers produced TCR beta cDNA from roughly 550 ng total RNA with a constant-region primer. Each TCR beta library was derived from three nested multiplex PCR rounds that employed slightly modified ARM-PCR. For around 11 cycles apiece, the opening two PCR rounds ran with TRBV1-TRBV30 forward primers and a C-beta reverse primer. In TCRdb, the multiplex PCR reads were re-called with MiXCR into one record per CDR3 protein. The table lists approximately 80,000 distinct CDR3 sequences, approximately 69% of them singletons. This clonotype appeared once. No antigen is known for it. The CDR3 is made up of 15 amino acids. V was clipped by 1 base and J by 6 bases; unmatched bases: 10. Germline V lookup: CDR1 SGHNT, CDR2 YYREEE (reference sequence). Both RNA and DNA were isolated together from approximately 22-30 mg of bulk tissue that had not been sorted.

Sequencing was done on a sample of tumor-adjacent normal liver tissue. The origin of this receptor is a man in his forties with primary liver carcinoma and hepatitis B virus infection. This chain joins TRBV5-4 and TRBJ2-7, with 7 bases identical to TRBD1. The CDR3 nucleotides are TGTGCCAGCAGCTTGACAGGGGTGTTAATAGGCGAGCAGTACTTC. Encoded protein: CASSLTGVLIGEQYF.